Each of the 15 T cell receptor beta chains below was sequenced from the same sample in a study of T cell clones after liver transplantation. Profiled with immunoSEQ multiplex PCR; TCRdb holds only in-frame clones, not every one. The data hold tens of thousands of clones, with 90% to 95% observed a single time. Sample: CD8+ T cells from blood, taken 12 months after liver transplant. These TCRs come from a human patient who received a liver transplant. A subset of T cells may come from the graft donor.

The J gene is TRBJ2-7, the V gene TRBV7-9; no firm D call. The CDR3 is made up of 15 amino acids. CDR1 and CDR2 (germline): SEHNR, FQNEAQ (reference sequence). V lost 3 bases and J 6 bases, leaving 18 bases between the germline ends. The CDR3 loop reads CASSFPGGSLGEQYF. Written as DNA, the CDR3 is TGTGCCAGCAGCTTCCCGGGCGGCAGTTTAGGCGAGCAGTACTTC.

The chain employs TRBV2 and TRBJ2-7; tentatively, D is TRBD2 (5 bases). V lost 5 bases to trimming and J lost 5 bases, with 22 bases between them. Germline lookup yields CDR1 SNHLY and CDR2 FYNNEI. There are 16 residues in the CDR3. The CDR3 DNA sequence: TGTGCCAGCAGTCCCTTACTTGGGCGGCGGGCCAACGAGCAGTACTTC. Translation gives CASSPLLGRRANEQYF.

The V and J genes are TRBV28 and TRBJ2-3, with TRBD2 matching 7 bases. The CDR3 consists of 13 residues. Unmatched junction bases numbered 3, after V lost 3 bases and J lost 6 bases. Germline V gene data show CDR1 as MDHEN and CDR2 as SYDVKM. CDR3 sequence reads: CASSLGGLDTQYF. The CDR3 nucleotides are TGTGCCAGCAGTTTGGGGGGGTTGGATACGCAGTATTTT.

The rearrangement links TRBV29-1 to TRBJ2-3, with D possibly TRBD1 on 6 matching bases. V lost 6 bases and J lost 2, with 12 bases in between. The CDR3 spans 13 residues. Germline loops: CDR1 SQVTM, CDR2 ANQGSEA. The CDR3 is CSVSTGSTDTQYF. CDR3 bases: TGCAGCGTCTCGACAGGCTCCACAGATACGCAGTATTTT.

This CDR3 is CASSEGLAGSTDTQYF. CDR3 sequence (DNA): TGTGCCAGCAGTGAAGGACTAGCGGGGAGCACAGATACGCAGTATTTT. The chain couples TRBV2 to TRBJ2-3; 11 bases are shared with TRBD2. The V and J ends lost 1 base and 0 bases, in that order; junction bases with no gene match: 0. The CDR3 extends over 16 amino acids. Germline lookup yields CDR1 SNHLY and CDR2 FYNNEI.

The gene calls are TRBV30 and TRBJ1-5; 8 positions agree with TRBD1. The CDR3 totals 14 residues. Germline V CDR1 and CDR2: GTSNPN, SVGIG (reference sequence). Unmatched junction bases numbered 4, after V lost 0 bases and J lost 6 bases. CDR3 region: CAWSVGQGSQPQHF. In DNA, the CDR3 is TGTGCCTGGAGTGTCGGACAGGGATCTCAGCCCCAGCATTTT.

This clone was counted a single time. The V gene is TRBV5-1, the J gene TRBJ2-2, with 16 positions matching TRBD2. This CDR3 comprises 18 residues. In germline, CDR1 is SGHRS, CDR2 YFSETQ. V gave up 4 bases and J gave up 5 bases; unmatched junction bases: 8. The CDR3 reads CASSLGTSGRAGTGELFF. The CDR3 coding sequence is TGCGCCAGCAGCCTCGGGACTAGCGGGAGGGCCGGTACCGGGGAGCTGTTTTTT.

The V call is TRBV5-1, the J call TRBJ2-2; D is tentatively TRBD1 or TRBD2 (5 bases each). Germline loops: CDR1 SGHRS, CDR2 YFSETQ. This CDR3 is 16 amino acids long. The ends were cut back, 2 bases at V and 1 base at J, with 12 bases in the middle. The CDR3 DNA reads as TGCGCCAGCAGCTTCTCCGGGACGGAGAACACCGGGGAGCTGTTTTTT. It is translated as CASSFSGTENTGELFF.

The V call is TRBV10-2, the J call TRBJ2-2, with 11 bases identical to TRBD1. The CDR3 has 16 amino acids. V trimming: 4 bases; J trimming: 5 bases; junction bases outside the gene matches: 6. Per germline, CDR1 WSHSY and CDR2 SAAADI. The chain's CDR3 is CASSGGGQGATGELFF. The CDR3 nucleotides read TGCGCCAGCAGTGGGGGAGGACAGGGGGCTACCGGGGAGCTGTTTTTT.

The genes are TRBV7-9 and TRBJ2-7; D may be TRBD2 (6 bases). The germline V gene has CDR1 SEHNR and CDR2 FQNEAQ (reference sequence). The CDR3 totals 16 residues. Trimming stripped 5 bases from V and 1 base from J, with 18 bases between. Here the CDR3 reads CASSRSRGTGSYEQYF. As DNA, the CDR3 is TGTGCCAGCAGCAGAAGCCGGGGGACGGGGTCCTACGAGCAGTACTTC.

The chain is built from TRBV19 and TRBJ2-3, with TRBD1 matching 7 bases. V trimming: 8 bases; J trimming: 1 base; junction bases outside the gene matches: 6. The germline V gene encodes CDR1 LNHDA and CDR2 SQIVND (reference sequence). This CDR3 has 14 residues. CDR3: CASESGQGTDTQYF. The CDR3 DNA reads as TGTGCCAGTGAGTCCGGACAGGGCACAGATACGCAGTATTTT.

The rearrangement joins TRBV9 to TRBJ2-1, with 11 bases fitting TRBD2. The CDR3 is made up of 15 amino acids. Looked up from germline, CDR1 is SGDLS and CDR2 is YYNGEE. Trimming took 5 bases from V and 7 from J; bases not matched to a gene: 8. The CDR3 region is CASSYSGRAGNEQFF. As DNA, the CDR3 is TGTGCCAGCAGTTATAGCGGGAGGGCCGGAAATGAGCAGTTCTTC.

This chain uses TRBV20-1 with TRBJ2-1; D unclear. This CDR3 region has 11 residues. Germline V lookup: CDR1 DFQATT, CDR2 SNEGSKA (reference sequence). The V gene lost 1 base and the J gene lost 7 bases, with 5 bases spanning the gap. CDR3 in DNA: TGCAGTGCTAGAGCGGTGAATGAGCAGTTCTTC. Protein product: CSARAVNEQFF.

The rearrangement uses TRBV7-9 and TRBJ2-7, with 9 nucleotides matching TRBD1. Germline loops: CDR1 SEHNR, CDR2 FQNEAQ (reference sequence). The length of the CDR3 is 14 residues. With V trimmed by 7 bases and J by 5 bases, 9 bases remained unmatched. CDR3 in DNA: TGTGCCAGCACCACCCGGGACAGGGTGCACGAGCAGTACTTC. Translation: CASTTRDRVHEQYF.

The chain uses TRBV27 and TRBJ2-7; 9 bases line up with TRBD2. Trimming cost V 6 bases and J 4 bases; bases outside gene matches: 1. From germline, CDR1 is MNHEY and CDR2 SMNVEV (reference sequence). The CDR3 consists of 12 residues. CDR3 in amino acids: CASRGLAYEQYF. DNA of the CDR3: TGTGCCAGCAGGGGACTAGCTTACGAGCAGTACTTC.